This TCR beta chain was obtained from a study of spatial heterogeneity in lung cancer (dated 2019 in TCRdb). The study in broad terms: More beta-chain than alpha-chain transcripts were consistently detected, likely reflecting higher beta-chain transcript abundance. In the raw uncorrected reads, each unique combination of TCR and UMI appeared on average more than ten times. In non-small cell lung cancer, the study quantitatively compared TCR alpha and beta repertoires across several tumor regions, matched nontumor lung, and blood. TCR repertoire features were related to nonsynonymous mutation counts determined by whole-exome sequencing of tumor tissue. At surgery, both alpha and beta chains were TCR-sequenced in roughly 200 tumor regions, about 61 matched nontumor lung samples and a few dozen PBMC samples. Overall study outcomes, separate from this receptor: Confirming at a functional level the hypothesis that regional TCRs recognize regional mutations was considered to require additional single-cell paired TCR alpha and beta sequencing. Ubiquitous expanded tumor TCRs were detected in blood more often at tumor resection than at routine follow-up.

This clonotype was seen at least ten times. There is no known antigen for this receptor. No qualities accompany the bases; no much larger clone lies one base away. Spanning cysteine to phenylalanine, the CDR3 consists of 14 amino acids. This entry keeps only the CDR3 DNA: 42 bases, framed from base 1. From a lookup of the germline V gene, CDR1 and CDR2 are SGHNT and YENEEA. Trimming at the junction amounts to 8 bases on V and 1 base on J, and the germline ends lie 11 bases apart. Explained via the paper, the time point label denotes: sample taken at primary tumor resection. For TCR sequencing, whole RNA was extracted from tumor and nontumor lung tissue, or from cryopreserved PBMC samples, and no cell sorting was done. Samples were obtained from approximately 72 patients with early-stage, untreated non-small cell lung cancer from the lung TRACERx cohort. Only patients with enough RNA available from two or more tumor regions were chosen for TCR sequencing.

The library was generated by 5' RACE. Sequencer: NextSeq 500. In the TCR library protocol, a unique molecular identifier was attached to each TCR cDNA molecule so that PCR and sequencing errors could be corrected. In the authors' own workflow: TCR identification, UMI-based error correction and CDR3 extraction were performed with Decombinator tools. TCRs above a frequency of 2 per 1,000, corresponding to the top 1% of the tumor frequency distribution, were defined as expanded. Renyi diversity was computed with the R vegan package after each repertoire had been subsampled 100 times to 5,000 TCRs. CDR3 similarity networks were constructed using string-kernel similarity of amino acid triplets, with links drawn between CDR3s whose pairwise similarity was above 0.82. TCRdb cleaned the public reads at Q25 with fastp, built clones with MiXCR and kept in-frame beta chains. Merged by CDR3 protein, the rows form single entries marked with the most common genes and DNA. These V and J calls originate from TCRdb's pipeline instead of the authors' own analysis. Here the sample has some 22,000 distinct CDR3 sequences; roughly 4.5% occur a single time. The top ten constitute around 5.5% of the sample.

The clonotype originates from a male donor with early-stage non-small cell lung cancer. The input for sequencing was PBMCs, taken at surgery. The rearrangement joined TRBV11-3 to TRBJ2-2, with the D gene uncertain. The DNA sequence follows: TGTGCCAGCGGCCCTGACGGGAACACCGGGGAGCTGTTTTTT. This gives the protein CASGPDGNTGELFF. Where the CDR3 stops, the reference TRBV11-3 and TRBJ2-2 genes take over; the full variable domain is EAGVVQSPRYKIIEKKQPVAFWCNPISGHNTLYWYLQNLGQGPELLIRYENEEAVDDSQLPKDRFSAERLKGVDSTLKIQPAELGDSAVYLCASGPDGNTGELFFGEGSRLTVL.